Listed below are T cell receptor beta chains from one sample, sequenced in a study of blood T cell repertoires in COVID-19. Libraries were prepared by immunoSEQ multiplex PCR; TCRdb keeps only in-frame clonotypes and omits some of them. The sample records tens of thousands of clones, around 86% being singletons. The specimen sequenced was peripheral blood. These receptors came from a woman older than 75 with acute or convalescent COVID-19. Both conserved end residues are part of each CDR3. D genes are given only for firm matches. Clone size appears in some rows only: once, few, many, or a class for an expanded clone.

V gene,clone size,J gene,CDR3 length,D gene,CDR3 DNA,CDR3 protein
TRBV10-3,once,TRBJ1-1,14,NA,TGTGCCATCAGTGAGCGGTTATTCGGCACTGAAGCTTTCTTT,CAISERLFGTEAFF
TRBV5-1,NA,TRBJ1-2,15,TRBD1,TGCGCCAGCAGCTTGGAAGGACAGGGGGTCTATGGCTACACCTTC,CASSLEGQGVYGYTF
TRBV11-2,NA,TRBJ2-7,14,NA,TGTGCCAGCAGCTTAATTCGGGGGTGGTACGAGCAGTACTTC,CASSLIRGWYEQYF
TRBV7-9,NA,TRBJ2-7,16,TRBD1,TGTGCCAGCAGCCCCCCAGGGGGAGAGAGCTACTACGAGCAGTACTTC,CASSPPGGESYYEQYF
TRBV21-1,NA,TRBJ2-7,16,NA,NA,CASAVGSGNSSYEQYF
TRBV7-2,NA,TRBJ1-2,14,TRBD1,TGTGCCAGCAGCTTAGGGACAGGGAGCTATGGCTACACCTTC,CASSLGTGSYGYTF
TRBV2,NA,TRBJ2-7,13,TRBD1,TGTGCCAGCAGTGGGGACAGCCTTTACGAGCAGTACTTC,CASSGDSLYEQYF
TRBV25-1,NA,TRBJ2-1,15,TRBD2,TGTGCCAGCAGTGAATTTGGGACTAGTGACAATGAGCAGTTCTTC,CASSEFGTSDNEQFF
TRBV7-2,NA,TRBJ1-1,17,TRBD1,TGTGCCAGCAGCTTACGTCCAGGGGGCAACAGGGGCACTGAAGCTTTCTTT,CASSLRPGGNRGTEAFF
TRBV30,NA,TRBJ1-2,13,NA,TGTGCCTGGAGTTTCTCGTCAGGGTATGGCTACACCTTC,CAWSFSSGYGYTF
TRBV9,once,TRBJ2-7,15,TRBD2,TGTGCCAGCAGCGTATTTGAGGGAGGGATAAACGAGCAGTACTTC,CASSVFEGGINEQYF
TRBV6-5,NA,TRBJ2-7,14,NA,TGTGCCAGCAGGCCTAACAGGGCCCCCCACGAGCAGTACTTC,CASRPNRAPHEQYF
TRBV2,NA,TRBJ2-7,13,TRBD1,TGTGCCAGCACCCGGGACAGGTCCGTCGAGCAGTACTTC,CASTRDRSVEQYF
TRBV2,few,TRBJ1-5,15,NA,TGTGCCAGCAGTCTTCGAGAGGAAAGCAATCAGCCCCAGCATTTT,CASSLREESNQPQHF
TRBV30,NA,TRBJ1-5,11,NA,TGTGCCTGGAGTACGGGGCAGCCCCAGCATTTT,CAWSTGQPQHF
TRBV7-2,NA,TRBJ1-6,13,TRBD1,TGTGCCAGCAGCGACAGGGGTCGGTCACCCCTCCACTTT,CASSDRGRSPLHF
TRBV30,NA,TRBJ1-5,16,NA,TGTGCCTGGAGTACCCAAGGCGGGGTAGTAGGACAGCCCCAGCATTTT,CAWSTQGGVVGQPQHF
TRBV7-2,NA,TRBJ1-3,13,NA,TGTGCCAGCAGCTTTAAATCTGGAAACACCATATATTTT,CASSFKSGNTIYF
TRBV24-1,many,TRBJ1-2,11,NA,TGTGCCACCAGTGACAGATCCGGCTACACCTTC,CATSDRSGYTF
TRBV30,NA,TRBJ2-7,14,TRBD1,TGTGCCTGGCGCCGGGACAGTCTTTCCTACGAGCAGTACTTC,CAWRRDSLSYEQYF
TRBV3-1/TRBV3-2,NA,TRBJ2-5,15,NA,TGTGCCAGCAGCCAAGACCAGGGAAGTACGGAGACCCAGTACTTC,CASSQDQGSTETQYF
TRBV7-8,NA,TRBJ1-1,15,NA,TGTGCCAGCAGCTTGGTACAATATTCGAACACTGAAGCTTTCTTT,CASSLVQYSNTEAFF
TRBV10-1,NA,TRBJ1-3,15,NA,TGCGCCAGCAGTCAAGGGGTTAACTTTGGAAACACCATATATTTT,CASSQGVNFGNTIYF
TRBV30,NA,TRBJ1-2,12,NA,TGTGCCTGTCTCCCGGGGGGGTTGGGCTACACCTTC,CACLPGGLGYTF
TRBV5-5,NA,TRBJ2-5,14,TRBD2,TGTGCCAGCAGGATACTAGCGGGACGAGAGACCCAGTACTTC,CASRILAGRETQYF
TRBV7-2,once,TRBJ1-1,14,NA,TGTGCCAGCCTAAGTCCAGGGTGGAGCACTGAAGCTTTCTTT,CASLSPGWSTEAFF
TRBV28,NA,TRBJ2-7,13,NA,TGTGCCAGCACCTCCACAGACTCCTACGAGCAGTACTTC,CASTSTDSYEQYF
TRBV23-1,NA,TRBJ1-3,14,NA,TGCGCCAGCACCCCGTTTCTTCTTGGAAACACCATATATTTT,CASTPFLLGNTIYF
TRBV7-2,NA,TRBJ1-3,15,TRBD1,TGTGCCAGCAGCGCGAATACAGGGGCTGGAAACACCATATATTTT,CASSANTGAGNTIYF
TRBV3-1/TRBV3-2,few,TRBJ1-1,15,TRBD1,TGTGCCAGCAGCCTTAGGGTATCAGGGGGCACTGAAGCTTTCTTT,CASSLRVSGGTEAFF
TRBV5-1,NA,TRBJ1-2,12,TRBD1,TGCGCCAGCAGCCCGGACAGGGCTGGCTACACCTTC,CASSPDRAGYTF